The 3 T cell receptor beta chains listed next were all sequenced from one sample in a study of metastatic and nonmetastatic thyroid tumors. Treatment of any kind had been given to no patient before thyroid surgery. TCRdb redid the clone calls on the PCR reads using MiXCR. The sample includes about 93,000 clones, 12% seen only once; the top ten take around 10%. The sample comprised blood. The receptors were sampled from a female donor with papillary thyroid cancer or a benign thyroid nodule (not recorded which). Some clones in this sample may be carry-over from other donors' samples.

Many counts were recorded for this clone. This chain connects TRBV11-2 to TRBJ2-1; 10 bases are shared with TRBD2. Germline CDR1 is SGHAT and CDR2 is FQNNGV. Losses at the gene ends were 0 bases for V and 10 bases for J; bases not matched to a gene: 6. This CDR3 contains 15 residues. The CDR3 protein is CASSLDVTSGREQFF. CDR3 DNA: TGTGCCAGCAGCTTAGATGTGACTAGCGGGCGGGAGCAGTTCTTC.

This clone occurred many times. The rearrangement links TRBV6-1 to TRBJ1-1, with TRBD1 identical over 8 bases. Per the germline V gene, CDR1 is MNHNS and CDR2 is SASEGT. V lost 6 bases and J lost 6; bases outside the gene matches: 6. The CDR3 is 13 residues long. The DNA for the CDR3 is TGTGCCAGCAGCCTGACGGACAGGGCTGAAGCTTTCTTT. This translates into CASSLTDRAEAFF.

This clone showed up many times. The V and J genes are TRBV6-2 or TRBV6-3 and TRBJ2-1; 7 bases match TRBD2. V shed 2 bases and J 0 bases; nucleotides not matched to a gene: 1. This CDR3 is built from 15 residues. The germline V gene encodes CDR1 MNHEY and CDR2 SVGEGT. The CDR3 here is CASSYSGDSYNEQFF. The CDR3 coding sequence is TGTGCCAGCAGTTACAGCGGGGACTCCTACAATGAGCAGTTCTTC.